In this sample, the clone carrying this TCR beta chain turned up once. Its antigen is as yet unknown. This record comes from a study of cytomegalovirus exposure and HLA in healthy donors. General observations from the study: Most of the TCR beta V segments (in an earlier analysis) were productive either about 90% or about 30% of the time. In a later analysis, HLA-C alleles had the fewest associated TCRs, DRB1 alleles the most. Accounts indicate the classifier identified cytomegalovirus status with strong specificity and sensitivity. The study recorded 160 or so TCR beta chains that were cytomegalovirus-associated.

PCR was performed using 60 Vbeta and 13 Jbeta primers. TCRdb's table, derived via immunoSEQ multiplex PCR, lists solely in-frame clones and lacks some. The repertoire has 170,000 or so clones, around 77% of them found once; the top ten carry under 2.5%. This clonotype was sampled from a man between 60 and 75 years old in good health and CMV-seronegative. The sequencing input was PBMCs.

CDR3 bases: TGCGCCAGCAGCTTCGGACAGGGGGCGCAAGGTGGCTACACCTTC. Translated: CASSFGQGAQGGYTF. This sequence joins TRBV5-1 and TRBJ1-2; 11 bases map to TRBD1. Germline V gene sequence: CDR1 SGHRS, CDR2 YFSETQ. The CDR3 loop spans 15 amino acids. The J segment lost 7 bases and the V segment lost 2 bases, leaving 7 bases of the junction unmatched.